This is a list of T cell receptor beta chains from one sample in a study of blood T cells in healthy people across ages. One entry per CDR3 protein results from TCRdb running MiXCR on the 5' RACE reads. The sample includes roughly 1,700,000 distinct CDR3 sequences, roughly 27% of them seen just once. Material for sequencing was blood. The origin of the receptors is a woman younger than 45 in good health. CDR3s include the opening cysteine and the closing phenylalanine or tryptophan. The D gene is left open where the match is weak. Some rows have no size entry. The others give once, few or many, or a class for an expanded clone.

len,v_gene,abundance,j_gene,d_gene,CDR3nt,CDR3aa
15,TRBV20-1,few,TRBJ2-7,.,TGCAGTGCTACCCCCTTCCCCAATGCAGCCTACGAGCAGTACTTC,CSATPFPNAAYEQYF
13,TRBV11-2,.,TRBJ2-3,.,TGTGCCAGCAGCTTATGGTTAAGGGATACGCAGTATTTT,CASSLWLRDTQYF
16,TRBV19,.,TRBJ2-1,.,TGTGCCAGTAGTATAGATATTGACAGGAGATACAATGAGCAGTTCTTC,CASSIDIDRRYNEQFF
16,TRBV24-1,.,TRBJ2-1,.,TGTGCCACCAGTGATTTGGAGGGGGGGTCCTACAATGAGCAGTTCTTC,CATSDLEGGSYNEQFF
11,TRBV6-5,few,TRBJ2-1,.,TGTGCCAGCAGCAGGGGGGAGGAGCAGTTCTTC,CASSRGEEQFF
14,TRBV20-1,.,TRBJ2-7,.,TGCAGTGCTAGAGTGTGGGGGGGCCCCTACGAGCAGTACTTC,CSARVWGGPYEQYF
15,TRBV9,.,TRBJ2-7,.,TGTGCCAGCAGCGTACAGGGAACCGACATGTACGAGCAGTACTTC,CASSVQGTDMYEQYF
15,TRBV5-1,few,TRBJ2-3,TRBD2,TGCGCCGGCAACCCGGCGGGGGAAAGCACAGATACGCAGTATTTT,CAGNPAGESTDTQYF
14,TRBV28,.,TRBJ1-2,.,TGTGCCAGCAGTTTATACGGAACTAACTATGGCTACACCTTC,CASSLYGTNYGYTF
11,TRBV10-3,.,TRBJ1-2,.,TGTGGCATCAGTGAGGGGAGGAGCTACACCTTC,CGISEGRSYTF
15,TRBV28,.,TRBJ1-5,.,TGTGCCAGCAGTTTCCGGGGACGGGGCGATCAGCCCCAGCATTTT,CASSFRGRGDQPQHF
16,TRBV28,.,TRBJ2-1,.,TGTGCCAGCAGTCCCGCGCGGGTAGGGGCACCCAATGAGCAGTTCTTC,CASSPARVGAPNEQFF
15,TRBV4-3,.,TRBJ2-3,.,TGCGCCACCAGCCAAGACATCTCTAGCACAGATACGCAGTATTTT,CATSQDISSTDTQYF
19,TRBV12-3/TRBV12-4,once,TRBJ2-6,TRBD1,TGTGCTAGCAGACCCATGAGACAGGGTAGGAGTGCTGGGGCCAACGTCCTGATTTTC,CASRPMRQGRSAGANVLIF
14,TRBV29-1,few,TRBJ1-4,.,TGCAGCGCCCCATTTGGACAGAGTAATGAAAAACTGTTTTTT,CSAPFGQSNEKLFF
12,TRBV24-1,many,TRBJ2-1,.,TGTGCCACCAGTGATTTTGGGGGCGAGCAGTTCTTC,CATSDFGGEQFF
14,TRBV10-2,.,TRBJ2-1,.,TGCGCCAGCAGTGACGGGGGCTCCTACAATGAGGAGTTCTTC,CASSDGGSYNEEFF
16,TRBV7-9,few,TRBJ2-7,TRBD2,TGTGCCAGCAGCTATACGCCCCTAGCGGGGGGGCTCGAGCAGTACTTC,CASSYTPLAGGLEQYF